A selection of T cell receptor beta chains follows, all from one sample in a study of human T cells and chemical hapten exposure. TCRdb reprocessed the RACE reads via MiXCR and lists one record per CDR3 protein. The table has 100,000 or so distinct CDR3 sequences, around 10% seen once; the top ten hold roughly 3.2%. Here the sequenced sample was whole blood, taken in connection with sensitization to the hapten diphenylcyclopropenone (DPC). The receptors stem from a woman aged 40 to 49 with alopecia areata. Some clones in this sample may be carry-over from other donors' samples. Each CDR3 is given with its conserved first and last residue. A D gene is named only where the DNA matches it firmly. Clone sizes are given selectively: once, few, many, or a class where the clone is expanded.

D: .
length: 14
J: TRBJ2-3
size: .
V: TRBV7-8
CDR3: CASSFAGWTDTQYF
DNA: TGTGCCAGCAGCTTTGCGGGGTGGACAGATACGCAGTATTTT

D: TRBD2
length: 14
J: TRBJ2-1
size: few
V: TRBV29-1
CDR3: CSASSGRAYNEQFF
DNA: TGCAGCGCATCTAGCGGGAGGGCATACAATGAGCAGTTCTTC

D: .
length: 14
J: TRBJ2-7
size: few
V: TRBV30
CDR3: CAWSSRPPAYEQYF
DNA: TGTGCCTGGAGTAGTCGGCCACCAGCATACGAGCAGTACTTC

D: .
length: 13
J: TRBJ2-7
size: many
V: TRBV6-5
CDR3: CASRSSGSYEQYF
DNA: TGTGCCAGCAGGTCCTCCGGGAGCTACGAGCAGTACTTC

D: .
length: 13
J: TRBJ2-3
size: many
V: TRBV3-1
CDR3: CASSQDVVDTQYF
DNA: TGTGCCAGCAGCCAAGATGTTGTAGATACGCAGTATTTT

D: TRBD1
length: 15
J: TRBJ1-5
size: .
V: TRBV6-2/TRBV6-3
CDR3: CASSSGQGSIQPQHF
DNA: TGTGCCAGCAGTTCCGGACAGGGGTCGATTCAGCCCCAGCATTTT

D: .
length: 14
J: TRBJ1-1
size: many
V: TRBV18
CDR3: CASSPPDIRTEAFF
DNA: TGTGCCAGCTCACCTCCCGACATTCGCACTGAAGCTTTCTTT

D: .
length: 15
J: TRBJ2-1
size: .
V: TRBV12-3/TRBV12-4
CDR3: CASTSAVRGWNEQFF
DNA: TGTGCCAGCACCTCAGCCGTGAGGGGATGGAATGAGCAGTTCTTC

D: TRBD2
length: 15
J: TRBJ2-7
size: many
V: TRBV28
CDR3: CASSLRAGGSYEQYF
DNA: TGTGCCAGCAGTTTAAGGGCGGGGGGGAGCTACGAGCAGTACTTC

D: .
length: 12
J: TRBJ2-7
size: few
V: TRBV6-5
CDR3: CASCNGLYEQYF
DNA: TGTGCCAGCTGTAACGGCCTCTACGAGCAGTACTTC

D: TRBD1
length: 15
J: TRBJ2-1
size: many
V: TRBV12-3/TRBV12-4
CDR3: CASSRQGFTYNEQFF
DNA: TGTGCCAGCAGTCGACAGGGATTCACCTACAATGAGCAGTTCTTC

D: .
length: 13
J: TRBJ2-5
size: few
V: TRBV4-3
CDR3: CASSGGPRETQYF
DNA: TGCGCCAGCTCGGGCGGGCCTAGGGAGACCCAGTACTTC

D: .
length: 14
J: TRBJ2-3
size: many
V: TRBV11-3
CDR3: CASSPRGAGDTQYF
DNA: TGTGCCAGCAGCCCGAGGGGGGCTGGAGATACGCAGTATTTT

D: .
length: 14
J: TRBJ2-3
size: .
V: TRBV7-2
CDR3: CASSLRSGTDTQYF
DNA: TGTGCCAGCAGCCTGCGGAGCGGAACAGATACGCAGTATTTT

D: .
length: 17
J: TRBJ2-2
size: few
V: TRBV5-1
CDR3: CASSLQPTGQNTGELFF
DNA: TGCGCCAGCAGCTTGCAACCCACCGGACAGAACACCGGGGAGCTGTTTTTT

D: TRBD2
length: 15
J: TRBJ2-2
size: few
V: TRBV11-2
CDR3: CASSLSGMGTGELFF
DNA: TGTGCCAGCAGCTTAAGCGGGATGGGCACCGGGGAGCTGTTTTTT

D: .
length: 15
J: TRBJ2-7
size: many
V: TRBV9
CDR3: CASSVGPSSSYEQYF
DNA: TGTGCCAGCAGCGTAGGCCCCTCTTCGTCCTACGAGCAGTACTTC

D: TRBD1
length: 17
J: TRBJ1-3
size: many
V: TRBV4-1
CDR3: CASSQTGQGSVLDTIYF
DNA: TGCGCCAGCAGCCAAACCGGACAGGGGTCTGTTTTGGACACCATATATTTT

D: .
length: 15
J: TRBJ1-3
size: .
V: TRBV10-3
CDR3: CAISDPVGVGNTIYF
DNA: TGTGCCATCAGTGACCCGGTGGGGGTCGGAAACACCATATATTTT

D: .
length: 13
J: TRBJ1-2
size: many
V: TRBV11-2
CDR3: CASSLHSTPGYTF
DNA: TGTGCCAGCAGCTTACATTCGACCCCTGGCTACACCTTC

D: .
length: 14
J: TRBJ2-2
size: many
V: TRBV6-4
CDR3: CASSDSPGTGELFF
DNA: TGTGCCAGCAGTGACTCCCCAGGCACCGGGGAGCTGTTTTTT

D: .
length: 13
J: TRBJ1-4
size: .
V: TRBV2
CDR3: CASNGQPLEKLFF
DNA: TGTGCCAGCAATGGACAGCCGCTGGAAAAACTGTTTTTT

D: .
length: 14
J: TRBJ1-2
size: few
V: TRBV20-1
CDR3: CSAIPGPGGYGYTF
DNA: TGCAGTGCCATACCAGGCCCGGGGGGATATGGCTACACCTTC

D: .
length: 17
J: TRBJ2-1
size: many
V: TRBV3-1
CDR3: CASSQEGRESSYNEQFF
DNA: TGTGCCAGCAGCCAAGAGGGACGGGAGAGCTCCTACAATGAGCAGTTCTTC

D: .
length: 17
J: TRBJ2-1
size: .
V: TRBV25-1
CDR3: CASSEYLSSAAHNEQFF
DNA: TGTGCCAGCAGTGAATATTTATCGAGTGCCGCCCACAATGAGCAGTTCTTC

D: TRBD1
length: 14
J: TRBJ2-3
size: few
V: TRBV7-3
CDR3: CASSLTGGGDTQYF
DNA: TGTGCCAGCAGCTTGACAGGGGGAGGGGATACGCAGTATTTT

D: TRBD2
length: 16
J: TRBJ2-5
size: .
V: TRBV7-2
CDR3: CASSSPGLAGDETQYF
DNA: TGTGCCAGCAGCTCGCCGGGACTAGCGGGAGATGAGACCCAGTACTTC

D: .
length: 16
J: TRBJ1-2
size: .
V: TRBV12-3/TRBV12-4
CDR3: CASRSQLAGAFYGYTF
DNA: TGTGCCAGCAGGTCCCAGCTTGCAGGGGCCTTTTATGGCTACACCTTC

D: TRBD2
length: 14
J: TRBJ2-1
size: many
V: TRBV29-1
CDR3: CSVEPSGSMHEQFF
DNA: TGCAGCGTTGAACCAAGCGGGAGTATGCATGAGCAGTTCTTC

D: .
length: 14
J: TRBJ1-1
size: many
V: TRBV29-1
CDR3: CSAPGRAPDTEAFF
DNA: TGCAGCGCCCCCGGCAGGGCCCCTGACACTGAAGCTTTCTTT

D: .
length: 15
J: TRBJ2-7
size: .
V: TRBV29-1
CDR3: CSVGTPNGWVYEQYF
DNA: TGCAGCGTTGGGACACCTAACGGGTGGGTCTACGAGCAGTACTTC

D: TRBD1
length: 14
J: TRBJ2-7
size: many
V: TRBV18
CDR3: CASSPGQEPYEQYF
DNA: TGTGCCAGCTCACCCGGACAGGAGCCCTACGAGCAGTACTTC

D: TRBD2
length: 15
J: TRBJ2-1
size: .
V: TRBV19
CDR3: CASCCGGGDVNEQFF
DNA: TGTGCCAGTTGTTGTGGCGGGGGGGATGTGAATGAGCAGTTCTTC

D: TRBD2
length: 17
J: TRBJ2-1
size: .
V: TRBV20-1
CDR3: CSAQLAGGRGGYNEQFF
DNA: TGCAGTGCTCAACTAGCGGGCGGGCGGGGTGGATACAATGAGCAGTTCTTC

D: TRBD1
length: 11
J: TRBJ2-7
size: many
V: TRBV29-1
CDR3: CSVGQGWEQYF
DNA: TGCAGCGTGGGACAGGGGTGGGAGCAGTACTTC

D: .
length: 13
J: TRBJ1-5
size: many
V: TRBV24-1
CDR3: CATSDVGNQPQHF
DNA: TGTGCCACCAGTGATGTCGGCAATCAGCCCCAGCATTTT

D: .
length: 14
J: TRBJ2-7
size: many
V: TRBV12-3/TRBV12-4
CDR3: CASSPEVVAGEQYF
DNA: TGTGCCAGCAGTCCTGAGGTTGTGGCAGGCGAGCAGTACTTC

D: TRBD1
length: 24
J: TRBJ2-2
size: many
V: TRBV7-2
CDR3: CASSLALKLMVVGQGRSYTGELFF
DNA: TGTGCCAGCAGCTTAGCGCTTAAGTTAATGGTAGTGGGACAGGGACGGAGCTACACCGGGGAGCTGTTTTTT

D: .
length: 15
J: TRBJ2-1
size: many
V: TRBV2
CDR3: CASSFTGTSNNEQFF
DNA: TGTGCCAGCAGTTTCACCGGGACTTCTAACAATGAGCAGTTCTTC

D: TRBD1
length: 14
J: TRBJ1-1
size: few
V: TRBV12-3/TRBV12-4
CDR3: CASSRDQGGTEAFF
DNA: TGTGCCAGCAGTAGGGATCAGGGGGGGACTGAAGCTTTCTTT

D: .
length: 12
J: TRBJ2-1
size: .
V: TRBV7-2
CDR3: CASSLVRGRRRF
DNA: TGTGCCAGCAGCTTAGTTAGGGGTAGGAGACGCTTC

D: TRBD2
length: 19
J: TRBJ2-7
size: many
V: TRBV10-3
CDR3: CAISEGYGTSGRSSYEQYF
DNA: TGTGCCATCAGTGAGGGGTACGGGACTAGCGGGCGCTCATCGTACGAGCAGTACTTC

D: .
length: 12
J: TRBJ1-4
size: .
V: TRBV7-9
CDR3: CASSFRDEKLFF
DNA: TGTGCCAGCAGCTTCCGGGACGAAAAACTGTTTTTC

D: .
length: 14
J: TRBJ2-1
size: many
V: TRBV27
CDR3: CASSLIGADNEQFF
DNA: TGTGCCAGCAGTTTAATCGGGGCAGACAATGAGCAGTTCTTC

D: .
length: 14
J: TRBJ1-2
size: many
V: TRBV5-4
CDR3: CASSHPQNHYGYTF
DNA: TGTGCCAGCAGTCACCCACAGAATCACTATGGCTACACCTTC

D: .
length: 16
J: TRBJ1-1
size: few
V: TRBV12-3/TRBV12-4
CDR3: CASSPHQTDSNTEAFF
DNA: TGTGCCAGCAGTCCTCACCAAACAGACAGTAACACTGAAGCTTTCTTT

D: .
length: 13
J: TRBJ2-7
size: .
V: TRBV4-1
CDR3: CASSQVHGGAQYF
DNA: TGCGCCAGCAGCCAGGTACACGGGGGCGCGCAGTACTTC

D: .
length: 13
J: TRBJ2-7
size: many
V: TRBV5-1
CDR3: CASSNEPSYEQYF
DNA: TGCGCCAGCAGCAATGAACCGTCGTACGAGCAGTACTTC